This TCR beta chain is drawn from a study of blood T cell repertoires in COVID-19. Sequencing was performed with immunoSEQ multiplex PCR; in TCRdb, only in-frame clones are kept and a portion is missing. The sample has 200,000 to 250,000 clones, about 82% seen once. Germline-derived CDR1 and CDR2 are SEHNR and FQNEAQ (reference sequence). Germline trimming cut 4 bases from V and 8 bases from J; bases unmatched to any gene: 13. The CDR3 is 15 residues long. The rearrangement uses TRBV7-9 and TRBJ1-2; 7 bases are a match to TRBD1. This TCR derives from a woman at least 80 years old with COVID-19, enrolled during active disease. Specimen: peripheral blood. Written as DNA, the CDR3 is TGTGCCAGCAGCTCACATATTCCAGGGGGAGGCGGCTACACCTTC. Residues: CASSSHIPGGGGYTF. The full variable domain, its missing parts supplied by reference TRBV7-9 and TRBJ1-2, is DTGVSQNPRHKITKRGQNVTFRCDPISEHNRLYWYRQTLGQGPEFLTYFQNEAQLEKSRLLSDRFSAERPKGSFSTLEIQRTEQGDSAMYLCASSSHIPGGGGYTFGSGTRLTVV.